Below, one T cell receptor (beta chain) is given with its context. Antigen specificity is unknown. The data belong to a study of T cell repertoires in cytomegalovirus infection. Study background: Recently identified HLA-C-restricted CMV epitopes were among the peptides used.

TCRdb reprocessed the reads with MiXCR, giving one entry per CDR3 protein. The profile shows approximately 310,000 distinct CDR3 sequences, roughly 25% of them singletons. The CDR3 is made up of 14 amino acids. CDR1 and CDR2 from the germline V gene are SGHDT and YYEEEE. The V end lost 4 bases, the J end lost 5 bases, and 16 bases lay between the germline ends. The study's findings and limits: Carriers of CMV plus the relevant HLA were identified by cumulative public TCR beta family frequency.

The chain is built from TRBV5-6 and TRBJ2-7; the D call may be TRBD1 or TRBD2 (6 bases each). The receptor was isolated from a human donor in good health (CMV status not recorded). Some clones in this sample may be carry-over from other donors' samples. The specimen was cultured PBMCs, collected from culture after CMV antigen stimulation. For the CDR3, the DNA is TGTGCCAGCAGCCGGGGGCGAGTGTATGACGAGCAGTACTTC. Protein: CASSRGRVYDEQYF.